These 10 T cell receptor beta chains share one sample of origin, sequenced in a study of blood T cell repertoires in COVID-19. Data came from immunoSEQ multiplex PCR; TCRdb stores just in-frame clones and leaves some out. The sample contains 130,000 to 150,000 clones, roughly 82% of which appear only once. The sequencing input was peripheral blood. All receptors derive from a man in his sixties with active or convalescent COVID-19.

The rearrangement joins TRBV4-1 to TRBJ2-2, with TRBD2 matching over 7 bases. From germline, CDR1 is MGHRA and CDR2 YSYEKL. CDR3 size: 16 residues. V lost 1 base, J lost 4 bases, and 6 bases stayed unmatched. As DNA, the CDR3 is TGCGCCAGCAGCCAAGGATGGGGGGGAAGCACCGGGGAGCTGTTTTTT. It codes for CASSQGWGGSTGELFF.

This sequence joins TRBV5-1 and TRBJ2-7, with D perhaps TRBD2 (6 bases). Trimming removed 3 bases at V and 6 bases at J, with 19 bases between. This CDR3 spans 15 amino acids. Germline CDR1 reads SGHRS; CDR2 reads YFSETQ. Written as DNA, the CDR3 is TGCGCCAGCAGCTGGGGGGTGGCAGGGTTTGCCGAGCAGTACTTC. Its translation: CASSWGVAGFAEQYF.

The J gene is TRBJ2-5, the V gene TRBV24-1; 12 nucleotides align to TRBD1. Germline trimming cut 4 bases from V and 5 bases from J; bases unmatched to any gene: 7. CDR3 length: 16 residues. Germline V gene data show CDR1 as KGHDR and CDR2 as SFDVKD. The CDR3, as DNA: TGTGCCACCAGTGACACCGGGACAGGGGGCTGGGAGACCCAGTACTTC. Translated: CATSDTGTGGWETQYF.

The chain recombines TRBV27 with TRBJ1-1; possible D gene TRBD1, 5 bases. In germline, CDR1 is MNHEY, CDR2 SMNVEV (reference sequence). The CDR3 loop spans 13 amino acids. Deletions cut 3 bases from V and 6 bases from J, with 11 bases between. The DNA of the CDR3 is TGTGCCAGCAGTTTTTCAGGGTCGTCTGAAGCTTTCTTT. Protein sequence: CASSFSGSSEAFF.

The rearrangement joins TRBV5-6 to TRBJ1-2, with no clear D. The germline V and J ends were trimmed by 2 bases and 8 bases, with 19 bases remaining between them. The CDR3 is 15 amino acids. Per the germline V gene, CDR1 is SGHDT and CDR2 is YYEEEE. The CDR3 is CASSFRSSAGLGYTF. In DNA form, the CDR3 reads TGTGCCAGCAGCTTCCGGTCTTCGGCAGGTTTAGGCTACACCTTC.

The count of this clone is one. This chain joins TRBV11-3 and TRBJ2-5; 7 bases are a match to TRBD2. J was trimmed by 3 bases and V by 3 bases; bases with no gene match: 4. The CDR3 covers 14 residues. Germline CDR1 is SGHNT and CDR2 is YENEEA. The CDR3 DNA reads as TGTGCCAGCAGCTTCGGTCTAGCGGAAGAGACCCAGTACTTC. The encoded protein is CASSFGLAEETQYF.

The V call is TRBV7-2, the J call TRBJ2-4, with TRBD2 matching 14 bases. Per the germline V gene, CDR1 is SGHTA and CDR2 is FQGNSA. Trimming removed 4 bases from V and 8 bases from J; junction bases left unmatched: 4. This CDR3 is 15 amino acids long. The CDR3 DNA follows: TGTGCCAGCAGCTCCGGGACTAGCGGGAGATACATTCAGTACTTC. The encoded protein is CASSSGTSGRYIQYF.

The sample holds many counts of this clone. The chain employs TRBV7-8 and TRBJ2-1; TRBD1 matches at 7 bases. After removal of 2 bases from V and 2 bases from J, the junction contained 6 bases not matched to a gene. There are 16 residues in the CDR3. Per germline, CDR1 SGHVS and CDR2 FQNEAQ. CDR3 residues: CASSLPRDRPYNEQFF. In DNA, the CDR3 is TGTGCCAGCAGCTTACCACGGGACAGACCCTACAATGAGCAGTTCTTC.

The chain couples TRBV11-3 to TRBJ1-2; D gene unclear. Per the germline V gene, CDR1 is SGHNT and CDR2 is YENEEA. V lost 0 bases to trimming and J lost 8 bases, with 10 bases between them. The CDR3 length is 13 residues. CDR3 loop: CASSLEGARGYTF. Written as DNA, the CDR3 is TGTGCCAGCAGCTTAGAAGGAGCGAGGGGCTACACCTTC.

V usage is TRBV27 and J usage is TRBJ2-5; D might be TRBD2 (7 bases). The CDR3 contains 16 residues. Trimming removed 5 bases at V and 5 bases at J, with 21 bases between. CDR1 is MNHEY and CDR2 is SMNVEV in the germline V gene (reference sequence). The DNA for the CDR3 is TGTGCCAGCAGTCCCTTTTCGGGGGGCCGGTGGGAGACCCAGTACTTC. This sequence encodes CASSPFSGGRWETQYF.